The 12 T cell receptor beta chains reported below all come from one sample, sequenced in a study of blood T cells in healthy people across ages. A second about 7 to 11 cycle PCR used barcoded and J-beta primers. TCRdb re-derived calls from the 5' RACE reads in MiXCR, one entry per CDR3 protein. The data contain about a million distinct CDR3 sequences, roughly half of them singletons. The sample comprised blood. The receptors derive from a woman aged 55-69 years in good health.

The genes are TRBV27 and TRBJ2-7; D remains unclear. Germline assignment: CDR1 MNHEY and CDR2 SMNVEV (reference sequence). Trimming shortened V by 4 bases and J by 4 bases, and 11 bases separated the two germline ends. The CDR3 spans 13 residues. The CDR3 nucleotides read TGTGCCAGCAGTTACGAGACACCGTACGAGCAGTACTTC. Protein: CASSYETPYEQYF.

The CDR3 protein is CASSSGLARTDTQYF. Here the CDR3 DNA reads TGTGCCAGCAGCTCGGGACTAGCGCGCACAGATACGCAGTATTTT. The rearrangement joins TRBV7-2 to TRBJ2-3; 10 positions match TRBD2. Germline V gives CDR1 SGHTA, CDR2 FQGNSA. The CDR3 sequence is 15 residues long. Trimming at V came to 4 bases and at J to 1 base, leaving 2 bases not matched to a gene.

CDR3 in DNA: TGTGCCAGCAGTTATGGGACAGCGCAGGGGCAGTACTTC. Residues: CASSYGTAQGQYF. This sequence joins TRBV6-5 and TRBJ2-5; 7 bases are a match to TRBD1. The CDR3 has 13 residues. Germline loops: CDR1 MNHEY, CDR2 SVGAGI. With V trimmed by 3 bases and J by 11 bases, 9 bases remained unmatched.

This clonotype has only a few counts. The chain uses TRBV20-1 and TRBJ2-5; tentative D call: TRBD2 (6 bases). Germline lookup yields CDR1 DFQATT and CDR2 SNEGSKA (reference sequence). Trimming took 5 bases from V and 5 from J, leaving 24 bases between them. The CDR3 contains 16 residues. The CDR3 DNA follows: TGCAGTGCTTCGTCCCCAAACGGGAGAGGTGGGGAGACCCAGTACTTC. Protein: CSASSPNGRGGETQYF.

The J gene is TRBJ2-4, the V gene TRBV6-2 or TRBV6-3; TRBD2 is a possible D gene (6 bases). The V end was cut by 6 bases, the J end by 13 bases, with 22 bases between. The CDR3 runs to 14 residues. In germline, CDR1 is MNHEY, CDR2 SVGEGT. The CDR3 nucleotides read TGTGCCAGCAGGCGGGACCGCGCACGCTACGAACAGTACTTC. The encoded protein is CASRRDRARYEQYF.

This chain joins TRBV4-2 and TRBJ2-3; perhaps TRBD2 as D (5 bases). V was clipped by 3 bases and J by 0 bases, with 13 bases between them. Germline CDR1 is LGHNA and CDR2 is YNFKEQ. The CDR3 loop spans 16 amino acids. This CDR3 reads CASSQERSISTDTQYF. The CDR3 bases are TGTGCCAGCAGCCAGGAGCGGAGCATTAGCACAGATACGCAGTATTTT.

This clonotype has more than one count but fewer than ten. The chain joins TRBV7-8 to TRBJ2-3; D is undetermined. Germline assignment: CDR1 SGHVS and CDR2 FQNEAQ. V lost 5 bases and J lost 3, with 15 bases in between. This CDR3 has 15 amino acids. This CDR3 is CASSTVRPGTDTQYF. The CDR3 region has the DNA TGTGCCAGCAGCACCGTCCGCCCCGGGACAGATACGCAGTATTTT.

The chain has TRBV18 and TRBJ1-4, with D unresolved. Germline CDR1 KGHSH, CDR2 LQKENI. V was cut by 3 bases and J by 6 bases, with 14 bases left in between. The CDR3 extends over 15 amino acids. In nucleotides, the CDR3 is TGTGCCAGCTCACCGGGTGGTCATTCCTATGAAAAACTGTTTTTT. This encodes CASSPGGHSYEKLFF.

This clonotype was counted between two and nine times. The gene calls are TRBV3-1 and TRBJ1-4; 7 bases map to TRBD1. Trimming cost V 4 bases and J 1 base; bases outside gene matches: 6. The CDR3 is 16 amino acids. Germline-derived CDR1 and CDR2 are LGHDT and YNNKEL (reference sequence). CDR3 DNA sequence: TGTGCCAGCAGCCGCGGGACAGTTGAAACTAATGAAAAACTGTTTTTT. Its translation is CASSRGTVETNEKLFF.

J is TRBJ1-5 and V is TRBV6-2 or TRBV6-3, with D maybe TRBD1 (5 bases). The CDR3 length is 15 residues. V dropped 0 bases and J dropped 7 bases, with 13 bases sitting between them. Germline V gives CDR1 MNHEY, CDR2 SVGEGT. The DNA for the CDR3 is TGTGCCAGCAGTTACTCTCCAGGGTCGGGGCAGCCCCAGCATTTT. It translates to CASSYSPGSGQPQHF.

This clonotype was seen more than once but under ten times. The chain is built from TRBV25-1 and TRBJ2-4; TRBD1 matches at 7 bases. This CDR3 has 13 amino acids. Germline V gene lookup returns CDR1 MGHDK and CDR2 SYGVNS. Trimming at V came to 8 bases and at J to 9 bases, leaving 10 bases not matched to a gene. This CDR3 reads CASRGQVDGIQYF. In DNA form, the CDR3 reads TGTGCCAGCCGCGGACAGGTAGATGGCATTCAGTACTTC.

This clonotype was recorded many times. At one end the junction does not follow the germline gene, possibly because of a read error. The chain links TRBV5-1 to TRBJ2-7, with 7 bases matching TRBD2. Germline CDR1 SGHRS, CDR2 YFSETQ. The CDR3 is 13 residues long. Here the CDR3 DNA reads TGTGCCAGCAGTTTAGTGGGAGGGAACGAGCAGTACTTC. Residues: CASSLVGGNEQYF.